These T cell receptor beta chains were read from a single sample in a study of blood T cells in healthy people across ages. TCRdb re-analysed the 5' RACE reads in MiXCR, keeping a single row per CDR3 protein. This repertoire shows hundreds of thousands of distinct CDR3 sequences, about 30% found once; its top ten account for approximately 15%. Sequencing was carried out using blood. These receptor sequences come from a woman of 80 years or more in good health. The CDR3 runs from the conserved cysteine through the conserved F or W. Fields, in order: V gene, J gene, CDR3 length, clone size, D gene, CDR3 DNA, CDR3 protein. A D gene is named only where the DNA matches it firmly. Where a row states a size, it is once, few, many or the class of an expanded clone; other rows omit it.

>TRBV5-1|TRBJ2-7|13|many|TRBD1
TGCGCCAGCAGCTATGGGACAGCTGAGGAGCAGTACTTC
CASSYGTAEEQYF
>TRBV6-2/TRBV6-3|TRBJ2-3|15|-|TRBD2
TGTGTCAGTAGTTTTCTCGGGGGGACGACAGATACGCAGTATTTT
CVSSFLGGTTDTQYF
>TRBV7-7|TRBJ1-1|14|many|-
TGTGCTAGCAGCCCCGACGGACCGAACACTGAAGCTTTCTTT
CASSPDGPNTEAFF
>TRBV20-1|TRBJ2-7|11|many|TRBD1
TGCAGTGCAAAGGGACAGTACGAGCAGTACTTC
CSAKGQYEQYF
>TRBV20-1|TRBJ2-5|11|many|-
TGCAGTGCTAGGGTTGAACAGACCCAGTACTTC
CSARVEQTQYF
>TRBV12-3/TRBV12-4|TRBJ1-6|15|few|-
TGTGCCAGCAGTTTGCCCGGACATAGCAATTCACCCCTCCACTTT
CASSLPGHSNSPLHF
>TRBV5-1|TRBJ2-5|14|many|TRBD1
TGCGCCAGCAGCTTGGAAGGGGGCCCAGAGACCCAGTACTTC
CASSLEGGPETQYF
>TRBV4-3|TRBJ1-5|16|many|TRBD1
TGCGCCAGCAGCCAAGAGGCAGGGGGAATAAATCAGCCCCAGCATTTT
CASSQEAGGINQPQHF
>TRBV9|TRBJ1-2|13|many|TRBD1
TGCGCCAGCAGCCCGGGACAGGGCTATGGCTACACCTTC
CASSPGQGYGYTF
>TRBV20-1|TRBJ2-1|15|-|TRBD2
TGCAGTGCTAGAGTGAGGCTAGCGGGCTACAATGAGCAGTTCTTC
CSARVRLAGYNEQFF
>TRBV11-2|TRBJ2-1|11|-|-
TGTGCCAGCAGCCCGGACGTCGAGCAGTTCTTC
CASSPDVEQFF
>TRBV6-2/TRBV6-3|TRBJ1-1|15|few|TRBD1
TGTGCCAGCAGTTACCCGAAGACAGGGAACCCTGAAGCTTTCTTT
CASSYPKTGNPEAFF
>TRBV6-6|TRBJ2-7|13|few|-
TGTGCCAGCACCTGGATAGACGGAGACGAGCAGTACTTC
CASTWIDGDEQYF
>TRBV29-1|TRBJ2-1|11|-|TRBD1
TGCAGTTTCTTCCGGGACAGGGTCCAGTTCTTC
CSFFRDRVQFF
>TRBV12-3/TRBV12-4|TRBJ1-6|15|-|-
TGTGCCAGCAGTAGAGTACAGGGCGCAGGGTCACCCCTCCACTTT
CASSRVQGAGSPLHF
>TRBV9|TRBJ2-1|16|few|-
TGTGCCAGCAGCGCTGGCATGGGCCTACCCTACAATGAGCAGTTCTTC
CASSAGMGLPYNEQFF
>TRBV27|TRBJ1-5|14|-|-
TGTGCCAGCACCATCGGAAGGGGCCATCAGCCCCAGCATTTT
CASTIGRGHQPQHF
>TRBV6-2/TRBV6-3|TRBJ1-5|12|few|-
TGTGCCAGCAGGACAGTGGGCCAGCCCCAGCATTTT
CASRTVGQPQHF
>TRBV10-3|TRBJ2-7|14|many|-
TGTGCCATCAGTGGGACAGACAGCTCCTACGAGCAGTACTTC
CAISGTDSSYEQYF
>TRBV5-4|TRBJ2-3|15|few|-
TGTGCCAGCAGACGACGGGGGCGAAACACAGATACGCAGTATTTT
CASRRRGRNTDTQYF
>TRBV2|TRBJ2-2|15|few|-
TGTGCCAGCAGTGCTCGGGTCTCAAACACCGGGGAGCTGTTTTTT
CASSARVSNTGELFF
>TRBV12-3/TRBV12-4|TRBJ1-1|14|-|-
TGTGCCAGCACCGGAACAGGGTTGAGCACTGAAGCTTTCTTT
CASTGTGLSTEAFF
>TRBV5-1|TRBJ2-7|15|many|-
TGCGCCAGCAGTTCAGGGCGACAGACCTCCTACGAGCAGTACTTC
CASSSGRQTSYEQYF
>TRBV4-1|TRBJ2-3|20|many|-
TGCGCCAGCAGCCAAGGGGCTGGGGGCCCTTACCCTCGGAGCACAGATACGCAGTATTTT
CASSQGAGGPYPRSTDTQYF
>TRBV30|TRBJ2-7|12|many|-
TGTGCCTGGGCCGGGCTTACCTACGAGCAGTACTTC
CAWAGLTYEQYF
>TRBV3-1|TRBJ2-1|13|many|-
TGTGCCAGCAGCCACGTCTTCGGCTATGAGCAGTTCTTC
CASSHVFGYEQFF
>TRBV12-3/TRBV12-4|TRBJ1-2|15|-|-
TGTGCCGGCAGTTCCCGGGGCCAGAGTTTTTATGACTACACCTTC
CAGSSRGQSFYDYTF
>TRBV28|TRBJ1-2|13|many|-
TGTGCCAACAGTTTAGTACGGTTGGCCGGCTACACCTTC
CANSLVRLAGYTF
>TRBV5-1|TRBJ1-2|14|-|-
TGCGCCAGCAGCGGGGCAGGGATTCGGTCTGGCTACACCTTC
CASSGAGIRSGYTF
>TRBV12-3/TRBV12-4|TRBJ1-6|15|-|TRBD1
TGTGCCAGCAGTCAGACAGGGGGAGGTAATTCACCCCTCCACTTT
CASSQTGGGNSPLHF
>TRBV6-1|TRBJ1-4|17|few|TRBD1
TGTGCCAGCCAGGAGGACAGGGGATATTCAACTAATGAAAAACTGTTTTTT
CASQEDRGYSTNEKLFF
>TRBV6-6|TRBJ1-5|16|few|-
TGTGCCAGCACCGACGAACAGGGAGCGAGCAATCAGCCCCAGCATTTT
CASTDEQGASNQPQHF
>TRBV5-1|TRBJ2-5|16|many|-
TGCGCCAGCAGCCCCGCCAGGGTGGGGGCCCGGAGGTCCCAGTACTTC
CASSPARVGARRSQYF
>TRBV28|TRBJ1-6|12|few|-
TGTGCCAGCAGGTCTAGTCATTCACCCCTCCACTTT
CASRSSHSPLHF
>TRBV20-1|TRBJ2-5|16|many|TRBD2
TGCAGTGCCGACCTTAGACTAGCGGGGGCTCAAGAGACCCAGTACTTC
CSADLRLAGAQETQYF
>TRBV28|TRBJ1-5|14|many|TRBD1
TGTGCCACCACAGGGGGGGGTAGCAATCAGCCCCAGCATTTT
CATTGGGSNQPQHF
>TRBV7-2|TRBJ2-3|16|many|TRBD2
TGTGCCAGCAGCAAGACTAGCGGGGGGGCCACAGATACGCAGTATTTT
CASSKTSGGATDTQYF
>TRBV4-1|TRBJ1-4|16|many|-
TGCGCCAGCAGCCCCTCCGATGACAGCTCGAATGAAAAACTGTTTTTT
CASSPSDDSSNEKLFF
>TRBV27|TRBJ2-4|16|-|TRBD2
TGTGCCAGCATTAAAGGACTAGCGGAGGGGGACAATGAGCAGTACTTC
CASIKGLAEGDNEQYF
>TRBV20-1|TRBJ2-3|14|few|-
TGCAGTGCCCAGAGCGACCCCCCCACAGGTACGCAGTATTTT
CSAQSDPPTGTQYF
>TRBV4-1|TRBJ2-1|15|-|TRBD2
TGCGCCAGCAGCCTAATCAGGACTAGTATATATGAGCAGTTCTTC
CASSLIRTSIYEQFF
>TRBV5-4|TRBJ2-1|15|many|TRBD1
TGTGCCAGCAGCCCGGAACAGGGGGTGTTGAATGAGCAGTTCTTC
CASSPEQGVLNEQFF
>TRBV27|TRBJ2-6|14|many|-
TGTGCCAGCAGTTCCTCTCTGATGGGCAACGTCCTGACTTTC
CASSSSLMGNVLTF
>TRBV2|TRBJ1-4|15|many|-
TGTGCCAGCAGTGCGGGGTATCGCACTAATGAAAAACTGTTTTTT
CASSAGYRTNEKLFF
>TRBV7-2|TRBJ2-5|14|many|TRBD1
TGTGCCAGCAGCCCGGACAGGGCTTCAGAGACCCAGTACTTC
CASSPDRASETQYF
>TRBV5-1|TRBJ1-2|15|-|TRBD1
TGCGCCAGCAGTTACGGACAGGCTAATGACTATGGCTACACCTTC
CASSYGQANDYGYTF
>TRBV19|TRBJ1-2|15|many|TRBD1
TGTGCCAGTGAACCCTCGAGGACAGGGGTCTATGGCTACACCTTC
CASEPSRTGVYGYTF
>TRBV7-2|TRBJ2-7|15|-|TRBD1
TGTGCCAGCAGCTTAGCGATCGACAGGGCGTATGAGCAGTACTTC
CASSLAIDRAYEQYF
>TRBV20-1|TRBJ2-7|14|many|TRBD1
TGCAGTGCCGAGACAGGGGACACCTCCTACGAGCAGTACTTC
CSAETGDTSYEQYF
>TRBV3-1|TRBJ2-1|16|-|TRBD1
TGTGCCAGCAGCCAAGATCCCGGACAGGGGAAGTACGAGCAGTTCTTC
CASSQDPGQGKYEQFF
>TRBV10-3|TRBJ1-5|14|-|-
TGTGCCATCAGTGACCGGGACACTAATCAGCCCCAGCATTTT
CAISDRDTNQPQHF
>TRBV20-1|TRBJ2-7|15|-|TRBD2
TGCAGTGCCAGAGATGTTAGCGGGGGGGCGCACGAGCAGTACTTC
CSARDVSGGAHEQYF
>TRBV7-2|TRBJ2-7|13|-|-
TGTGCCAGCAGCTTAGTTCCCCTTGGCGAGCAGTACTTC
CASSLVPLGEQYF
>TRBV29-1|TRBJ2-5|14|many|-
TGCAGCGTTGAAGCTGGGGCCCGTGGGGAGACCCAGTACTTC
CSVEAGARGETQYF
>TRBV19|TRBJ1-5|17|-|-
TGTGCCAGTAGAATCCACCCCAGGCCGCGGGGCAATCAGCCCCAGCATTTT
CASRIHPRPRGNQPQHF
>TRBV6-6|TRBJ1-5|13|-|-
TGTGCCAGCAGTTACGGCCTCAATCAGCCCCAGCATTTT
CASSYGLNQPQHF
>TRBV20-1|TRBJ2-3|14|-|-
TGCAGTGCTAGGTGGCGGGGAGTCACAGATACGCAGTATTTT
CSARWRGVTDTQYF
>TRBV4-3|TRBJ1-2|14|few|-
TGCGCCAGCAGCGACTCCCAGGGGAACTATGGCTACACCTTC
CASSDSQGNYGYTF